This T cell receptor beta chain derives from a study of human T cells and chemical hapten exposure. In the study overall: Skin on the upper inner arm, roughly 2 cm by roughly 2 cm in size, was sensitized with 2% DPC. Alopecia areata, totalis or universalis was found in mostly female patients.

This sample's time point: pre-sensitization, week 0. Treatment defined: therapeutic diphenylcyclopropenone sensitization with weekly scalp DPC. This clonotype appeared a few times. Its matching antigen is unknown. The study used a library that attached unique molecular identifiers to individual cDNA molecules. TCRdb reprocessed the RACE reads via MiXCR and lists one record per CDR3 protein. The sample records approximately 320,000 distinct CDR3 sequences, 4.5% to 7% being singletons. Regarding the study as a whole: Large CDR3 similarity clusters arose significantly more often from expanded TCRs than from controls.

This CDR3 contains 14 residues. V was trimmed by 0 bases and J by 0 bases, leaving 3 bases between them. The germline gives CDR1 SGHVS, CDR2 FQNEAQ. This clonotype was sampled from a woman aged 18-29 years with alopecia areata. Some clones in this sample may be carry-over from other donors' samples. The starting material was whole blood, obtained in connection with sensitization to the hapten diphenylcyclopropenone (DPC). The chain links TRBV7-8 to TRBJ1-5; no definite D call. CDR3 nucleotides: TGTGCCAGCAGCTTAGCGGATAGCAATCAGCCCCAGCATTTT. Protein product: CASSLADSNQPQHF.